The next 10 T cell receptor beta chains were all read from a single sample in a study of long-term antiretroviral therapy in people with HIV. Sequencing used immunoSEQ v3.0 at survey level. Profiling relied on immunoSEQ multiplex PCR, and the TCRdb table lists in-frame clones only, not all of them. The table has roughly 15,000 clones, approximately 90% seen once. The sequences come from unsorted PBMCs, collected 0.6 years after starting antiretroviral therapy. Receptors were obtained from a woman in her thirties or forties with HIV.

CDR3 bases: TGTGCCAGCTCGCATGAAGCCTCTGGAAACACCATATATTTT. Its translation: CASSHEASGNTIYF. The chain carries TRBV18 and TRBJ1-3; no firm D call. With 6 bases removed from V and 0 bases from J, the gap between germline ends came to 9 bases. Germline assignment: CDR1 KGHSH and CDR2 LQKENI. This CDR3 spans 14 amino acids.

This clone has just a few counts. CDR3 nucleotides: TGTGCCAGCAGCAGGGGGCAGGGCTATGGCTACACCTTC. Protein sequence: CASSRGQGYGYTF. V gene TRBV25-1 combines with J gene TRBJ1-2; 8 bases map to TRBD1. After removal of 6 bases from V and 4 bases from J, the junction contained 4 bases not matched to a gene. The germline V gene has CDR1 MGHDK and CDR2 SYGVNS. This CDR3 is built from 13 residues.

CDR3 residues: CASSSESSYEQYF. The DNA for the CDR3 is TGTGCCAGCAGTTCTGAGAGCTCCTACGAGCAGTACTTC. The chain links TRBV2 to TRBJ2-7, with no clear D. Germline CDR1 and CDR2: SNHLY and FYNNEI. CDR3 length equals 13 residues. V was trimmed by 5 bases and J by 0 bases, leaving 8 bases between them.

The rearrangement uses TRBV5-1 and TRBJ2-1; D is unclear. The CDR3 has 18 amino acids. CDR1 is SGHRS and CDR2 is YFSETQ in the germline V gene. Trimming pared 4 bases from V and 0 bases from J, leaving 20 bases between. CDR3 DNA: TGCGCCAGCAGCGTGACATCGTTCCTACGGTACTCCTACAATGAGCAGTTCTTC. Translation gives CASSVTSFLRYSYNEQFF.

This chain joins TRBV4-3 and TRBJ1-2, with a possible D match to TRBD1 (5 bases). V was trimmed by 0 bases and J by 1 base, leaving 9 bases between them. This CDR3 has 15 residues. The germline V gene encodes CDR1 LGHNA and CDR2 YSLEER. Here the CDR3 DNA reads TGCGCCAGCAGCCAAGAGGGGCGTAATAACTATGGCTACACCTTC. Translated, it gives CASSQEGRNNYGYTF.

V is TRBV5-1 and J is TRBJ2-5; 8 bases map to TRBD1. Looked up from germline, CDR1 is SGHRS and CDR2 is YFSETQ. The CDR3 contains 14 residues. The V gene end was trimmed by 4 bases and the J gene end by 5 bases; junction bases not matched to a gene: 7. CDR3 loop: CASSPGGSGETQYF. CDR3 sequence (DNA): TGCGCCAGCAGCCCAGGGGGCTCTGGGGAGACCCAGTACTTC.

This chain links TRBV4-3 with TRBJ2-2; 7 positions agree with TRBD1. Trimming took 4 bases from V and 2 from J; bases not matched to a gene: 10. The CDR3 runs 17 residues. Germline V gene data show CDR1 as LGHNA and CDR2 as YSLEER. CDR3 sequence: CASSRYTGTANTGELFF. CDR3 coding DNA: TGCGCCAGCAGCCGTTACACCGGGACAGCTAACACCGGGGAGCTGTTTTTT.

This sequence joins TRBV7-6 and TRBJ2-7, with D possibly being TRBD2 (5 bases). Trimming cost V 5 bases and J 6 bases, with 20 bases left between them. Germline CDR1 and CDR2: SGHVS and FNYEAQ. The length of the CDR3 is 15 residues. Here the CDR3 reads CASSPAGTRRGEQYF. DNA of the CDR3: TGTGCCAGCAGCCCGGCGGGTACCAGACGAGGCGAGCAGTACTTC.

CDR3: CASSRAGGETEAFF. Here the CDR3 DNA reads TGTGCCAGCTCACGGGCAGGGGGCGAGACTGAAGCTTTCTTT. The chain employs TRBV18 and TRBJ1-1, with 8 nucleotides matching TRBD1. This CDR3 is 14 amino acids long. The germline CDR1 and CDR2 sequences are KGHSH and LQKENI. J lost 5 bases, V lost 4 bases, and 6 bases had no gene match.

This chain connects TRBV30 to TRBJ1-2, with TRBD1 as a possible D gene (5 bases). Germline-derived CDR1 and CDR2 are GTSNPN and SVGIG (reference sequence). This CDR3 region has 13 residues. V lost 3 bases to trimming and J lost 8 bases, with 16 bases between them. The chain's CDR3 is CAWSPEGRKGYTF. DNA for the CDR3: TGTGCCTGGAGCCCGGAGGGGCGAAAGGGCTACACCTTC.